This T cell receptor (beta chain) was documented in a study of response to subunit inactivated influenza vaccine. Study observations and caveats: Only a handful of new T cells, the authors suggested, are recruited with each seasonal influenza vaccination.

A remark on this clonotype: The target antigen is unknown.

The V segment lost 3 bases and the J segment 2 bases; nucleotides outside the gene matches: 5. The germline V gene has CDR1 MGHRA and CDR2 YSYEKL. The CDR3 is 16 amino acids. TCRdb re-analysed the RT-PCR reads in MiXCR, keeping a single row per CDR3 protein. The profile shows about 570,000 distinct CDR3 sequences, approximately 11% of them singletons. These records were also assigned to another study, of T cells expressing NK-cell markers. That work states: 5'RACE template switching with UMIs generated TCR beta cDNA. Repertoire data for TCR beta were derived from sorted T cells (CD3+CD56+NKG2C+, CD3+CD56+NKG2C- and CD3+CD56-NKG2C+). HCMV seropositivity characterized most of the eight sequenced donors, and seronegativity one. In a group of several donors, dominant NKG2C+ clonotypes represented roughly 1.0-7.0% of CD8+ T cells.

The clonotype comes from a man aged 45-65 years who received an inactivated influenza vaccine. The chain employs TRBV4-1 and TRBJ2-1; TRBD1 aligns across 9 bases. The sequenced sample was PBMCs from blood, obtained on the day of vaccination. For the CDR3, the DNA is TGCGCCAGCAGCCACCTCGGACAGGGGACCTACAATGAGCAGTTCTTC. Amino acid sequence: CASSHLGQGTYNEQFF.